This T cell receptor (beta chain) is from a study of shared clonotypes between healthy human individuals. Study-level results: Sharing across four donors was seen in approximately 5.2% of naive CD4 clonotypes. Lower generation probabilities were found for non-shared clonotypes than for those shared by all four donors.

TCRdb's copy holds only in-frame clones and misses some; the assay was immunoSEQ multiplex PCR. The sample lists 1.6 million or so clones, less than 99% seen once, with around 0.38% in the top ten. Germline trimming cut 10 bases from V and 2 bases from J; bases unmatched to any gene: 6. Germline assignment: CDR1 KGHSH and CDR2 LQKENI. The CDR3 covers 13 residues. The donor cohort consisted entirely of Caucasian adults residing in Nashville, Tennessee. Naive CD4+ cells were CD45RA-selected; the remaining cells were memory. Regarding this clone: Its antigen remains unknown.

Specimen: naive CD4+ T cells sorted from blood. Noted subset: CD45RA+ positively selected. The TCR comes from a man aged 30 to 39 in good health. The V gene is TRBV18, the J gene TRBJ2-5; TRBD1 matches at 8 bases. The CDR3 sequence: CATGRTGQETQYF. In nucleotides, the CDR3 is TGTGCCACAGGGAGGACAGGGCAAGAGACCCAGTACTTC.